A selection of T cell receptor beta chains follows, all from one sample in a study of spatial heterogeneity in lung cancer. TCRdb itself ran the 5' RACE reads through MiXCR, one entry per CDR3 protein. The table includes 85,000 to 100,000 distinct CDR3 sequences, less than 15% detected once. The source was PBMCs, collected at surgery. The receptors were gathered from a male donor with early-stage non-small cell lung cancer. Both conserved end residues are part of each CDR3. D genes are given only for firm matches. Clone size is not always given. Where it is, it says once, few, many or a class for expanded clones.

D gene,V gene,clone size,CDR3 length,J gene,CDR3 DNA,CDR3 protein
-,TRBV15,many,15,TRBJ1-1,TGTGCCACCAGCAAATGGGACGGACTGAACACTGAAGCTTTCTTT,CATSKWDGLNTEAFF
-,TRBV14,few,14,TRBJ2-1,TGTGCCAGCAGGCGAGGGCTAGACTACAATGAGCAGTTCTTC,CASRRGLDYNEQFF
TRBD1,TRBV9,few,16,TRBJ2-3,TGTGCCAGCAGCGTAGTAATGGGACAGAACACAGATACGCAGTATTTT,CASSVVMGQNTDTQYF
TRBD1,TRBV29-1,few,14,TRBJ2-7,TGCAGCGTTCGGGACAGGGGGCCCTCCTACGAGCAGTACTTC,CSVRDRGPSYEQYF
TRBD2,TRBV9,-,18,TRBJ2-1,TGTGCCAGCAGCGTAGCTACGGGGGTAGCGGGGCCCGCCAATGAGCAGTTCTTC,CASSVATGVAGPANEQFF
-,TRBV7-9,-,15,TRBJ1-6,TGTGCCAGCAGCTTAGCGCGCCAGGAAAATTCACCCCTCCACTTT,CASSLARQENSPLHF
-,TRBV5-1,few,13,TRBJ2-5,TGTGCCAGCAGCTCCCCCAGACCAGAGACCCAGTACTTC,CASSSPRPETQYF
-,TRBV6-2/TRBV6-3,-,13,TRBJ2-3,TGTGCCAGCTCCAGAGGTAGTATGGATACGCAGTATTTT,CASSRGSMDTQYF
-,TRBV6-2/TRBV6-3,few,12,TRBJ1-2,TGTGCCAGCAGTTACGAATACTATGGCTACACCTTC,CASSYEYYGYTF
TRBD2,TRBV6-2/TRBV6-3,-,16,TRBJ2-7,TGTGCCAGCAGCATATGGACTAGCGGCGTCTCCTACGAGCAGTACTTC,CASSIWTSGVSYEQYF
-,TRBV28,-,14,TRBJ2-5,TGTGCCAGCAGTTTTGATGGCGGGATGGAGACCCAGTACTTC,CASSFDGGMETQYF
-,TRBV19,-,17,TRBJ1-5,TGTGCCAGTAGTATAGGTTTTTCGGGTGTTAGCAATCAGCCCCAGCATTTT,CASSIGFSGVSNQPQHF
TRBD1,TRBV6-2/TRBV6-3,many,14,TRBJ1-6,TGTGCCAGCAGTGGACAGGGGATGGGCTCACCCCTCCACTTT,CASSGQGMGSPLHF
TRBD1,TRBV29-1,many,12,TRBJ2-1,TGCAGCGTGGGGTCAGGGGGTGGTGAGCAGTTCTTC,CSVGSGGGEQFF
-,TRBV27,few,14,TRBJ2-1,TGTGCCAGCAGTTTTCTAACCGGGAGAAATGAGCAGTTCTTC,CASSFLTGRNEQFF
-,TRBV11-1,-,13,TRBJ2-3,TGTGCCAGCAACGTTTTACGGGAGGATACGCAGTATTTT,CASNVLREDTQYF
TRBD1,TRBV2,few,14,TRBJ2-2,TGTGCCGGTTGGACAGGGAGAATCACCGGGGAGCTGTTTTTT,CAGWTGRITGELFF
TRBD2,TRBV5-4,-,18,TRBJ2-1,TGTGCCAGCAGCTGGCCCGGGACTAGCGGGAGCTCCTACAATGAGCAGTTCTTC,CASSWPGTSGSSYNEQFF
-,TRBV19,-,15,TRBJ1-5,TGTGCCAGTAGTTACGACGGAGATAGCAATCAGCCCCAGCATTTT,CASSYDGDSNQPQHF
-,TRBV30,few,13,TRBJ2-7,TGTGCCTGGAGTGTAAGGGGGGCCTACGAGCAGTACTTC,CAWSVRGAYEQYF
-,TRBV2,many,11,TRBJ1-1,TGTGCCACAGAGCAGTACGGTGAAGCTTTCTTT,CATEQYGEAFF
TRBD1,TRBV29-1,few,13,TRBJ2-7,TGCAGCGTTCTCAGACAGGGTGCCTACGAGCAGTACTTC,CSVLRQGAYEQYF
-,TRBV4-3,many,17,TRBJ2-7,TGCGCCAGCAGCCCCCAAGTGGGTGGCAGGGGCGCCTACGAGCAGTACTTC,CASSPQVGGRGAYEQYF
TRBD1,TRBV10-3,few,13,TRBJ2-7,TGTGCCATCACAGGTCGGGACAGGGGCGAGCAGTACTTC,CAITGRDRGEQYF
-,TRBV20-1,few,14,TRBJ2-5,TGCAGTGCTAGAGTTGCCGGTTCGAAAGAGACCCAGTACTTC,CSARVAGSKETQYF
-,TRBV10-3,-,11,TRBJ2-6,TGTGCCATCAGCGAAGCCAACGTCCTGACTTTC,CAISEANVLTF
-,TRBV7-2,-,14,TRBJ2-7,TGTGCCAGCAGCTTAGGACAGGAGACCTACGAGCAGTACTTC,CASSLGQETYEQYF
-,TRBV20-1,many,11,TRBJ2-5,TGCAGTGCTAGAGTTCGAGAGACCCAGTACTTC,CSARVRETQYF
-,TRBV5-6,few,15,TRBJ2-2,TGTGCCAGCAGCTTGTCAGGGGTTTTCTCCGGGGAGCTGTTTTTT,CASSLSGVFSGELFF
TRBD2,TRBV7-9,many,16,TRBJ2-1,TGTGCCAGCAGCGGTAGCGGGAGGCACGGTTACAATGAGCAGTTCTTC,CASSGSGRHGYNEQFF
-,TRBV7-2,few,14,TRBJ1-6,TGTGCCAGCAGCCTACAGGGATCCGATTCACCCCTCCACTTT,CASSLQGSDSPLHF
-,TRBV24-1,-,13,TRBJ2-7,TGTGCCACCAGGGGCCTCCAGGGCTACGAGCAGTACTTC,CATRGLQGYEQYF
TRBD2,TRBV5-1,many,16,TRBJ2-3,TGCGCCAGCAGCCCTCTCACTAGCGGGAGCTCAGATACGCAGTATTTT,CASSPLTSGSSDTQYF
-,TRBV4-1,-,15,TRBJ1-1,TGCGCCAGCAGCCCCTTTGCCGACAGTACACTAGAAGCTTTCTTT,CASSPFADSTLEAFF
-,TRBV20-1,-,16,TRBJ2-1,TGCAGTGCTAGTTTGGGCACCTTCAGCTCCTACAATGAGCAGTTCTTC,CSASLGTFSSYNEQFF
TRBD2,TRBV5-1,many,14,TRBJ2-7,TGCGCCAGCAGCTTCGGGACTAGCGGGTACGAGCAGTACTTC,CASSFGTSGYEQYF
-,TRBV5-1,many,14,TRBJ2-3,TGCGCCAGCAGCTTGACGCTCAGCACAGATACGCAGTATTTT,CASSLTLSTDTQYF
-,TRBV7-2,few,14,TRBJ1-1,TGTGCCAGCAGCTTAGCCCCCTGGGGCACTGAAGCTTTCTTT,CASSLAPWGTEAFF
TRBD1,TRBV7-2,-,15,TRBJ2-7,TGTGCCAGCAGCGCTCCGGGACAGGGGACATACGAGCAGTACTTC,CASSAPGQGTYEQYF
TRBD2,TRBV28,few,15,TRBJ2-1,TGTGCCAGCAGTTTCTCGTCTAGAGGGAGGGGTGAGCAGTTCTTC,CASSFSSRGRGEQFF
-,TRBV7-2,-,14,TRBJ2-3,TGTGCCAGCAGCTTAGCGCTAAGGGGGGATACGCAGTATTTT,CASSLALRGDTQYF
TRBD1,TRBV5-1,-,15,TRBJ2-5,TGCGCCAGCAGCTTTGACAGGGGGATTGAAGAGACCCAGTACTTC,CASSFDRGIEETQYF